Listed here are 20 T cell receptor beta chains from one sample, sequenced in a study of blood T cell repertoires in COVID-19. TCRdb keeps only in-frame clones here, not all; method: immunoSEQ multiplex PCR. The sample carries tens of thousands of clones, roughly nine tenths recorded once. The specimen sequenced was peripheral blood. These receptors were taken from a human donor in a cohort sampled during active COVID-19.

The chain has TRBV5-4 and TRBJ2-3; 8 bases fit TRBD1. Germline lookup yields CDR1 SGHNT and CDR2 YYREEE (reference sequence). V shed 3 bases and J 2 bases; nucleotides not matched to a gene: 5. The length of the CDR3 is 15 residues. Here the CDR3 reads CASSSRTGNTDTQYF. CDR3 sequence (DNA): TGTGCCAGCAGCTCCCGGACAGGGAACACAGATACGCAGTATTTT. The whole variable domain, filled in from reference TRBV5-4 and TRBJ2-3, reads ETGVTQSPTHLIKTRGQQVTLRCSSQSGHNTVSWYQQALGQGPQFIFQYYREEENGRGNFPPRFSGLQFPNYSSELNVNALELDDSALYLCASSSRTGNTDTQYFGPGTRLTVL.

V is TRBV28 and J is TRBJ1-6; 8 positions agree with TRBD1. The CDR3 has 13 residues. The trim removed 8 bases at V and 7 bases at J, leaving 4 bases unmatched. Per the germline V gene, CDR1 is MDHEN and CDR2 is SYDVKM. The CDR3 sequence is CASQDRGNSPLHF. CDR3 DNA sequence: TGTGCCAGCCAAGACAGGGGAAATTCACCCCTCCACTTT.

The V and J genes are TRBV5-4 and TRBJ2-1; D is perhaps TRBD2 (5 bases). Trimming cost V 5 bases and J 9 bases, with 15 bases left between them. This CDR3 is built from 13 residues. Germline V gives CDR1 SGHNT, CDR2 YYREEE (reference sequence). CDR3 loop: CASSFQEGGEQFF. CDR3 DNA: TGTGCCAGCAGTTTCCAGGAAGGAGGTGAGCAGTTCTTC.

In this sample, this clone turned up once. The chain's CDR3 is CASSTDRVAEAFF. CDR3 bases: TGTGCCAGTAGTACCGACAGGGTCGCTGAAGCTTTCTTT. The chain combines TRBV19 with TRBJ1-1, with 7 bases aligning to TRBD1. Germline V gene sequence: CDR1 LNHDA, CDR2 SQIVND (reference sequence). The V segment lost 4 bases and the J segment 6 bases; nucleotides outside the gene matches: 5. The CDR3 is 13 amino acids.

The V and J genes are TRBV19 and TRBJ2-2, with TRBD1 matching 9 bases. This CDR3 contains 16 residues. Germline CDR1 and CDR2: LNHDA and SQIVND (reference sequence). The trim removed 5 bases at V and 4 bases at J, leaving 8 bases unmatched. CDR3: CASSLTTGGVTGELFF. In DNA form, the CDR3 reads TGTGCCAGTAGTCTTACGACAGGGGGGGTCACCGGGGAGCTGTTTTTT.

This clone has just one count. J is TRBJ2-4 and V is TRBV19; 8 bases map to TRBD2. J was trimmed by 3 bases and V by 3 bases; bases with no gene match: 4. The length of the CDR3 is 15 residues. Germline lookup yields CDR1 LNHDA and CDR2 SQIVND (reference sequence). CDR3 DNA sequence: TGTGCCAGTAGTATCCCCACTAGCGGCAAAAACATTCAGTACTTC. It translates to CASSIPTSGKNIQYF.

The chain links TRBV19 to TRBJ2-7, with 11 positions matching TRBD2. The CDR3 has 14 amino acids. From germline, CDR1 is LNHDA and CDR2 SQIVND (reference sequence). Trimming at V came to 8 bases and at J to 2 bases, leaving 5 bases not matched to a gene. CDR3 in amino acids: CASSNSGRAYEQYV. CDR3 nucleotides: TGTGCCAGTTCCAATAGCGGGAGGGCCTACGAGCAGTACGTC.

V usage is TRBV2 and J usage is TRBJ2-5, with TRBD2 identical over 12 bases. Germline lookup yields CDR1 SNHLY and CDR2 FYNNEI. Losses at the gene ends were 1 base for V and 1 base for J; bases not matched to a gene: 7. There are 18 residues in the CDR3. The CDR3 DNA is TGTGCCAGCAGTGAAGGGACTAGCGGGGTGCCCCCCCAAGAGACCCAGTACTTC. It codes for CASSEGTSGVPPQETQYF.

The genes are TRBV6-5 and TRBJ1-4; 10 bases align to TRBD1. Germline V gene data show CDR1 as MNHEY and CDR2 as SVGAGI. V was pared by 5 bases and J by 8 bases, with 8 bases of the junction left unmatched. The CDR3 runs to 15 residues. The CDR3 loop is CASSHRQGAGEKLFF. DNA of the CDR3: TGTGCCAGCAGTCACCGACAGGGGGCAGGCGAAAAACTGTTTTTT.

Written as DNA, the CDR3 is TGCAGTGCTAGTGGGCAGCGTTTAAACACTGAAGCTTTCTTT. It translates to CSASGQRLNTEAFF. The chain uses TRBV20-1 and TRBJ1-1; D gene uncertain. Germline CDR1 and CDR2: DFQATT and SNEGSKA (reference sequence). Trimming removed 3 bases at V and 2 bases at J, with 13 bases between. The CDR3 sequence is 14 residues long.

The V call is TRBV9, the J call TRBJ2-3; 8 bases are a match to TRBD1. The CDR3 length is 16 residues. The germline CDR1 and CDR2 sequences are SGDLS and YYNGEE. V lost 0 bases and J lost 3; bases outside the gene matches: 6. The CDR3: CASSVAGQGVTDTQYF. As DNA, the CDR3 is TGTGCCAGCAGCGTAGCAGGACAGGGCGTTACAGATACGCAGTATTTT.

In its sample, this clone was seen a few times. The rearrangement joins TRBV6-5 to TRBJ2-2; no definite D call. This CDR3 comprises 14 residues. The V and J ends lost 10 bases and 1 base respectively, with 13 bases between them. Germline loops: CDR1 MNHEY, CDR2 SVGAGI. Here the CDR3 DNA reads TGTGCCACCAAGCCGCGGCGGAACACCGGGGAGCTGTTTTTT. It codes for CATKPRRNTGELFF.

The rearrangement uses TRBV11-3 and TRBJ2-1, with TRBD2 matching 13 bases. The CDR3 is made up of 15 amino acids. V was clipped by 8 bases and J by 3 bases; unmatched bases: 4. Germline CDR1 reads SGHNT; CDR2 reads YENEEA. CDR3 loop: CASGRLAGGYNEQFF. CDR3 bases: TGTGCCAGCGGCCGACTAGCGGGAGGCTACAATGAGCAGTTCTTC. Variable domain in full (rest from reference TRBV11-3 and TRBJ2-1): EAGVVQSPRYKIIEKKQPVAFWCNPISGHNTLYWYLQNLGQGPELLIRYENEEAVDDSQLPKDRFSAERLKGVDSTLKIQPAELGDSAVYLCASGRLAGGYNEQFFGPGTRLTVL.

The chain is built from TRBV5-4 and TRBJ2-7; D remains unclear. With 7 bases removed from V and 4 bases from J, the gap between germline ends came to 12 bases. CDR3 length: 12 residues. The germline V gene has CDR1 SGHNT and CDR2 YYREEE (reference sequence). DNA for the CDR3: TGTGCCAGCCCCCCCCTAGAGTACGAGCAGTACGTC. This sequence encodes CASPPLEYEQYV.

This clone was recorded only once. The chain is built from TRBV24-1 and TRBJ2-3; perhaps TRBD2 as D (6 bases). The V gene's germline CDR1 is KGHDR and CDR2 SFDVKD. This CDR3 spans 14 amino acids. Trimming took 1 base from V and 4 from J, leaving 8 bases between them. DNA for the CDR3: TGTGCCACCAGTGATTTCGGGGGAGCAGATACGCAGTATTTT. Encoded protein: CATSDFGGADTQYF.

The rearrangement links TRBV9 to TRBJ1-2, with a weak D call TRBD1 (6 bases). Germline V gives CDR1 SGDLS, CDR2 YYNGEE. CDR3 length: 13 amino acids. V was pared by 2 bases and J by 4 bases, with 9 bases between. CDR3 bases: TGTGCCAGCAGCGTGAGGACAGCCTATGGCTACACCTTC. This encodes CASSVRTAYGYTF.

The rearrangement links TRBV3-1 (or the pseudogene TRBV3-2) to TRBJ2-7; 14 bases are a match to TRBD2. Germline V CDR1 and CDR2: LGHDT, YNNKEL (reference sequence). The trim removed 3 bases at V and 7 bases at J, leaving 5 bases unmatched. CDR3 size: 15 residues. CDR3 residues: CASSQGLAGVLEQYV. The CDR3 DNA reads as TGTGCCAGCAGCCAGGGACTAGCGGGAGTCTTAGAGCAGTACGTC.

The chain employs TRBV9 and TRBJ1-3, with a weak D call TRBD1 (5 bases). V was clipped by 3 bases and J by 2 bases, with 21 bases between them. The germline CDR1 and CDR2 sequences are SGDLS and YYNGEE. CDR3 size: 18 residues. CDR3 loop: CASSAARGNGYPGNTIYF. The CDR3 nucleotides are TGTGCCAGCAGCGCAGCTAGGGGAAACGGTTATCCTGGAAACACCATATATTTT.

The chain recombines TRBV3-1 (or the pseudogene TRBV3-2) with TRBJ1-1; 7 bases are shared with TRBD1. The CDR3 length is 15 residues. The junction had 3 bases not matched to a gene; V was cut back by 1 base and J by 1 base. The germline CDR1 and CDR2 sequences are LGHDT and YNNKEL (reference sequence). The CDR3 here is CASSQVAGGNTEAFF. Written as DNA, the CDR3 is TGTGCCAGCAGCCAAGTGGCAGGGGGGAACACTGAAGCTTTCTTT.

The chain is built from TRBV7-3 and TRBJ2-1, with TRBD2 matching 13 bases. CDR3 size: 16 residues. Germline CDR1 reads SGHTA; CDR2 reads FQGTGA. Unmatched junction bases numbered 2, after V lost 0 bases and J lost 6 bases. CDR3 sequence reads: CASSLTLAGGRNEQFF. The CDR3 region has the DNA TGTGCCAGCAGCTTAACACTAGCGGGGGGGCGCAATGAGCAGTTCTTC.